A selection of T cell receptor beta chains follows, all from one sample in a study of blood T cell repertoires in COVID-19. Here immunoSEQ multiplex PCR was the method, and the copy in TCRdb shows in-frame clones only, minus some. The sample has 150,000 to 190,000 clones, about 79% seen once. The specimen sequenced was peripheral blood. Source of these receptors: a woman aged 50 to 60 with acute or convalescent COVID-19. CDR3s include the opening cysteine and the closing phenylalanine or tryptophan. D genes are given only for firm matches. A row's size may be missing; if present it is once, few, many or a size class.

d_call: -
j_call: TRBJ1-3
clone_size: -
v_call: TRBV2
cdr3_aa: CASSGWQGDTSSGNTIYF
cdr3_nt: TGTGCCAGCAGTGGGTGGCAGGGCGATACCAGCTCTGGAAACACCATATATTTT

d_call: TRBD1
j_call: TRBJ2-2
clone_size: -
v_call: TRBV24-1
cdr3_aa: CATSDSPGQGTGELFF
cdr3_nt: TGTGCCACCAGTGATTCACCGGGACAGGGCACCGGGGAGCTGTTTTTT

d_call: TRBD1
j_call: TRBJ1-5
clone_size: -
v_call: TRBV19
cdr3_aa: CASSIRVVGRGTLSNQPQHF
cdr3_nt: TGTGCCAGTAGTATCAGGGTGGTTGGCAGGGGGACCTTAAGCAATCAGCCCCAGCATTTT

d_call: TRBD2
j_call: TRBJ2-3
clone_size: -
v_call: TRBV5-4
cdr3_aa: CASSFNLLAGTDTQYF
cdr3_nt: TGTGCCAGCAGCTTCAACTTACTAGCGGGCACAGATACGCAGTATTTT

d_call: -
j_call: TRBJ1-1
clone_size: -
v_call: TRBV7-6
cdr3_aa: CASSLEAGMNTEAFF
cdr3_nt: TGTGCCAGCAGCTTAGAGGCGGGCATGAACACTGAAGCTTTCTTT

d_call: TRBD1
j_call: TRBJ1-1
clone_size: once
v_call: TRBV29-1
cdr3_aa: CSAITGGTEAFF
cdr3_nt: TGCAGCGCCATAACAGGGGGCACTGAAGCTTTCTTT

d_call: -
j_call: TRBJ1-5
clone_size: -
v_call: TRBV6-5
cdr3_aa: CASRPQSGQPQHF
cdr3_nt: TGTGCCAGCAGACCCCAGTCGGGTCAGCCCCAGCATTTT

d_call: -
j_call: TRBJ1-5
clone_size: -
v_call: TRBV24-1
cdr3_aa: CATSDRDRGLLINQPQHF
cdr3_nt: TGTGCCACCAGTGATCGGGATAGGGGGTTACTAATCAATCAGCCCCAGCATTTT

d_call: -
j_call: TRBJ1-1
clone_size: few
v_call: TRBV7-3
cdr3_aa: CASSLDGHLEAFF
cdr3_nt: TGTGCCAGCAGCTTAGATGGACACCTTGAAGCTTTCTTT

d_call: TRBD2
j_call: TRBJ2-7
clone_size: -
v_call: TRBV5-1
cdr3_aa: CASSFDGTSVNEQYF
cdr3_nt: TGCGCCAGCAGCTTCGATGGGACTAGCGTTAACGAGCAGTACTTC

d_call: TRBD2
j_call: TRBJ2-3
clone_size: -
v_call: TRBV4-2
cdr3_aa: CASSQEALAVSDTQYF
cdr3_nt: TGTGCCAGCAGCCAAGAGGCACTAGCGGTTTCTGATACGCAGTATTTT

d_call: -
j_call: TRBJ1-2
clone_size: -
v_call: TRBV5-6
cdr3_aa: CASSSTGGYTF
cdr3_nt: TGTGCCAGCAGCTCGACGGGTGGCTACACCTTC

d_call: TRBD2
j_call: TRBJ2-5
clone_size: -
v_call: TRBV2
cdr3_aa: CASSPLAGFQETQYF
cdr3_nt: TGTGCCAGCAGTCCTCTAGCGGGCTTCCAAGAGACCCAGTACTTC

d_call: TRBD1
j_call: TRBJ1-2
clone_size: -
v_call: TRBV7-2
cdr3_aa: CASSSQGDLYGYTF
cdr3_nt: TGTGCCAGCAGCTCACAGGGGGATCTCTATGGCTACACCTTC

d_call: -
j_call: TRBJ1-4
clone_size: -
v_call: TRBV27
cdr3_aa: CASSSPEGRGKLFF
cdr3_nt: TGTGCCAGCAGTTCCCCGGAGGGTCGTGGGAAACTGTTTTTT

d_call: TRBD2
j_call: TRBJ2-1
clone_size: -
v_call: TRBV5-1
cdr3_aa: CASSLVEGLAGSEQFF
cdr3_nt: TGCGCCAGCAGCTTGGTGGAAGGGCTAGCGGGGAGTGAGCAGTTCTTC

d_call: -
j_call: TRBJ1-2
clone_size: -
v_call: TRBV27
cdr3_aa: CASSFYSSDGYTF
cdr3_nt: TGTGCCAGCAGTTTCTACAGTTCAGATGGCTACACCTTC

d_call: -
j_call: TRBJ1-3
clone_size: -
v_call: TRBV7-2
cdr3_aa: CASRSRQDSSGNTIYF
cdr3_nt: TGTGCCAGCAGATCCCGACAGGACTCCTCTGGAAACACCATATATTTT

d_call: TRBD2
j_call: TRBJ2-1
clone_size: -
v_call: TRBV29-1
cdr3_aa: CSVESGLAGYNEQFF
cdr3_nt: TGCAGCGTTGAATCCGGTCTAGCGGGGTACAATGAGCAGTTCTTC

d_call: TRBD2
j_call: TRBJ2-7
clone_size: -
v_call: TRBV2
cdr3_aa: CASSDRPAGDYEQYF
cdr3_nt: TGTGCCAGCAGTGATCGGCCAGCGGGGGACTACGAGCAGTACTTC

d_call: -
j_call: TRBJ1-1
clone_size: -
v_call: TRBV10-3
cdr3_aa: CAISQSSNTEAFF
cdr3_nt: TGTGCCATCAGCCAGTCGTCAAACACTGAAGCTTTCTTT

d_call: TRBD1
j_call: TRBJ2-1
clone_size: -
v_call: TRBV27
cdr3_aa: CASSLYRGLMDEQFF
cdr3_nt: TGTGCCAGCAGTTTATACAGGGGCCTTATGGATGAGCAGTTCTTC

d_call: TRBD1
j_call: TRBJ2-5
clone_size: -
v_call: TRBV19
cdr3_aa: CASRVRGLEETQYF
cdr3_nt: TGTGCCAGTAGAGTGAGGGGGCTTGAAGAGACCCAGTACTTC

d_call: -
j_call: TRBJ1-1
clone_size: few
v_call: TRBV6-1
cdr3_aa: CASSDDSGTEAFF
cdr3_nt: TGTGCCAGCAGTGACGACAGTGGCACTGAAGCTTTCTTT

d_call: TRBD2
j_call: TRBJ2-1
clone_size: -
v_call: TRBV10-3
cdr3_aa: CAPGRGTSGVDEQFF
cdr3_nt: TGTGCCCCCGGCCGGGGGACTAGCGGGGTAGATGAGCAGTTCTTC

d_call: TRBD1
j_call: TRBJ1-6
clone_size: once
v_call: TRBV30
cdr3_aa: CAWSVTGGDSPLHF
cdr3_nt: TGTGCCTGGAGTGTGACAGGGGGCGACTCACCCCTCCACTTT

d_call: -
j_call: TRBJ2-5
clone_size: -
v_call: TRBV6-2/TRBV6-3
cdr3_aa: CASSYYLGTQETQYF
cdr3_nt: TGTGCCAGCAGTTACTATTTGGGCACCCAAGAGACCCAGTACTTC

d_call: -
j_call: TRBJ2-7
clone_size: -
v_call: TRBV11-1
cdr3_aa: CASSFSPPYEQYF
cdr3_nt: TGTGCCAGCAGTTTTTCTCCCCCCTACGAGCAGTACTTC

d_call: -
j_call: TRBJ1-2
clone_size: few
v_call: TRBV6-1
cdr3_aa: CASSEGPGINYGYTF
cdr3_nt: TGTGCCAGCAGTGAAGGACCAGGGATTAACTATGGCTACACCTTC

d_call: TRBD2
j_call: TRBJ2-7
clone_size: -
v_call: TRBV27
cdr3_aa: CASNRGTSNIGEQYF
cdr3_nt: TGTGCCAGCAACCGAGGGACTAGCAATATCGGCGAGCAGTACTTC

d_call: -
j_call: TRBJ2-7
clone_size: -
v_call: TRBV7-2
cdr3_aa: CASSLGTGAYEQYF
cdr3_nt: TGTGCCAGCAGCCTAGGGACTGGAGCCTACGAGCAGTACTTC

d_call: -
j_call: TRBJ1-2
clone_size: once
v_call: TRBV9
cdr3_aa: CASSVAGYGYTF
cdr3_nt: TGTGCCAGCAGCGTAGCGGGGTATGGCTACACCTTC

d_call: -
j_call: TRBJ2-1
clone_size: -
v_call: TRBV24-1
cdr3_aa: CATSENEYNEQFF
cdr3_nt: TGTGCCACCAGTGAGAACGAGTACAATGAGCAGTTCTTC

d_call: -
j_call: TRBJ1-3
clone_size: -
v_call: TRBV1
cdr3_aa: CTSSPGQGELGSSGNTIYF
cdr3_nt: TGCACCAGCAGCCCCGGACAGGGGGAGTTGGGAAGTTCTGGAAACACCATATATTTT

d_call: TRBD2
j_call: TRBJ2-5
clone_size: -
v_call: TRBV9
cdr3_aa: CASSPPGGEVGTQYF
cdr3_nt: TGTGCCAGCAGCCCTCCCGGGGGGGAGGTGGGGACCCAGTACTTC

d_call: TRBD2
j_call: TRBJ2-7
clone_size: few
v_call: TRBV9
cdr3_aa: CASSVGGLAGAEQYF
cdr3_nt: TGTGCCAGCAGCGTAGGGGGACTAGCGGGAGCCGAGCAGTACTTC

d_call: TRBD1
j_call: TRBJ1-5
clone_size: -
v_call: TRBV18
cdr3_aa: CASSPSHRGGTYGNQPQHF
cdr3_nt: TGTGCCAGCTCACCATCCCACAGGGGGGGGACTTACGGCAATCAGCCCCAGCATTTT

d_call: -
j_call: TRBJ2-3
clone_size: few
v_call: TRBV5-1
cdr3_aa: CASSLDIPGGTDTQYF
cdr3_nt: TGCGCCAGCAGCTTGGACATCCCGGGAGGCACAGATACGCAGTATTTT

d_call: TRBD1
j_call: TRBJ1-3
clone_size: once
v_call: TRBV6-2/TRBV6-3
cdr3_aa: CASSYPTGTGNTIYF
cdr3_nt: TGTGCCAGCAGTTACCCGACAGGGACTGGAAACACCATATATTTT